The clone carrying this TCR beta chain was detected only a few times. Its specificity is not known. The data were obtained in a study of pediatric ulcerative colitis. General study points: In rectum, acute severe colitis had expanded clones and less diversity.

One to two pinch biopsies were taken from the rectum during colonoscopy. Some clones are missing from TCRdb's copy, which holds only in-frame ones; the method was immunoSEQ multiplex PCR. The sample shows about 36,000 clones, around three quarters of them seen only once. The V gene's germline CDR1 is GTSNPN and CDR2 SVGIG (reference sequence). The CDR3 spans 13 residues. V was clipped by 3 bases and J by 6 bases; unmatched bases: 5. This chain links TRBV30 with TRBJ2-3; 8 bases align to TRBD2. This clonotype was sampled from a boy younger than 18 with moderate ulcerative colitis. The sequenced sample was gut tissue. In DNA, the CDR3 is TGTGCCTGGAGCCGTACTAGCGGCGATACGCAGTATTTT. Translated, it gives CAWSRTSGDTQYF.